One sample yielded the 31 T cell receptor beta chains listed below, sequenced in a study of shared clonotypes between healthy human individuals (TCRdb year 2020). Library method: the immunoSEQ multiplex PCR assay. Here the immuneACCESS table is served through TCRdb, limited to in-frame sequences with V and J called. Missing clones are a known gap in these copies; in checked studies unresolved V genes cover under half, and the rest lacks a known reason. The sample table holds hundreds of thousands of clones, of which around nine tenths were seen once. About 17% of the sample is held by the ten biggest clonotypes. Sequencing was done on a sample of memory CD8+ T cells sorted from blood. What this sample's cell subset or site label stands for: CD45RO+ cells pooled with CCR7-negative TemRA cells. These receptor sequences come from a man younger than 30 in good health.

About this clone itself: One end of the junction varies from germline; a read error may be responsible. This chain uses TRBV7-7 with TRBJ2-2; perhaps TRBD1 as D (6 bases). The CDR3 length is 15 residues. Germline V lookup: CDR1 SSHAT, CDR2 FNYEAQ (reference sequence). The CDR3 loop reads CASSLATGLPGELFF. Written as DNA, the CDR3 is TGTGCTAGCAGCTTAGCAACAGGGCTGCCCGGGGAGCTGTTTTTT.

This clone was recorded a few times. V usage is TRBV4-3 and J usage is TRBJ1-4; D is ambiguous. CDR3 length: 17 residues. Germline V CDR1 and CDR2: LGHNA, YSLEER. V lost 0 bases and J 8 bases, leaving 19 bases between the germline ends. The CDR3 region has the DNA TGCGCCAGCAGCCAAGATCGAGTAACGGTTTCTGGAGAAAAACTGTTTTTT. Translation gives CASSQDRVTVSGEKLFF.

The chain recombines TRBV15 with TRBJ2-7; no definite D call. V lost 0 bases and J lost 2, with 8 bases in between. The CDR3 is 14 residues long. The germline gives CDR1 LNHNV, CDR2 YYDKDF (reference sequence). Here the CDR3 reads CATSRDVGAYEQYF. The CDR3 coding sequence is TGTGCCACCAGCAGAGATGTCGGTGCCTACGAGCAGTACTTC. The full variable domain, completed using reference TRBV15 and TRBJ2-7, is DAMVIQNPRYQVTQFGKPVTLSCSQTLNHNVMYWYQQKSSQAPKLLFHYYDKDFNNEADTPDNFQSRRPNTSFCFLDIRSPGLGDTAMYLCATSRDVGAYEQYFGPGTRLTVT.

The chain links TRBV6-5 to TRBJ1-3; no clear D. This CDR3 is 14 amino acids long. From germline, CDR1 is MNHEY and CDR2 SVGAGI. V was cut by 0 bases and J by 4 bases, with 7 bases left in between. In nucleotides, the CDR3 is TGTGCCAGCAGTTACTCGGGGTCCGGAAACACCATATATTTT. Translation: CASSYSGSGNTIYF.

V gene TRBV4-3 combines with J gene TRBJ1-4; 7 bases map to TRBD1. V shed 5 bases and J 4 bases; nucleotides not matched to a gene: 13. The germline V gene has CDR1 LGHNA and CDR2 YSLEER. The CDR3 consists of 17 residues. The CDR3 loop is CASSSEIGGAGNEKLFF. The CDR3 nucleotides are TGCGCCAGCAGCAGTGAGATAGGGGGCGCGGGTAATGAAAAACTGTTTTTT.

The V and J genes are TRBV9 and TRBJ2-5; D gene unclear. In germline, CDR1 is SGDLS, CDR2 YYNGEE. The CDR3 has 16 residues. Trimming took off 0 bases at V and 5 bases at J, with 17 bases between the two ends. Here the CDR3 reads CASSVGVILKGETQYF. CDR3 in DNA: TGTGCCAGCAGCGTAGGTGTCATCCTCAAAGGGGAGACCCAGTACTTC.

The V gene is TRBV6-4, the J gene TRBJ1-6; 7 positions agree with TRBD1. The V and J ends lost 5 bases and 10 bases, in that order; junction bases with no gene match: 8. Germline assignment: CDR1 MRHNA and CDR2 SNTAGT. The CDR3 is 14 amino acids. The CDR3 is CASSTGTEGSPLHF. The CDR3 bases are TGTGCCAGCAGTACCGGGACAGAGGGCTCACCCCTCCACTTT.

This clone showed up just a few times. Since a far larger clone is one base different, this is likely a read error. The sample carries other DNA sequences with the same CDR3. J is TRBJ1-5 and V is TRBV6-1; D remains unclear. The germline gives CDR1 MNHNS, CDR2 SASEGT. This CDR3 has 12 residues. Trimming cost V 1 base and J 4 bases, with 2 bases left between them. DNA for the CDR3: TGTGCCAGCAGTGAAGGGAATCAGCCCCAGCATTTT. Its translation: CASSEGNQPQHF.

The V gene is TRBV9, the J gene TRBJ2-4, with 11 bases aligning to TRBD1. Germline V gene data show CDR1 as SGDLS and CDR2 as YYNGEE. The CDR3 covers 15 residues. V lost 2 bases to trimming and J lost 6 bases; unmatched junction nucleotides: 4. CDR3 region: CASSVAGTGGNIQYF. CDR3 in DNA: TGTGCCAGCAGCGTGGCCGGGACAGGGGGAAACATTCAGTACTTC.

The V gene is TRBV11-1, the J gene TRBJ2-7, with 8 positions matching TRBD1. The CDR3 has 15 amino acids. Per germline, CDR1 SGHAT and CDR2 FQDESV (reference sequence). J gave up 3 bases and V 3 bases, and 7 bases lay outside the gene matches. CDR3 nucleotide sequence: TGTGCCAGCAGCTTTGCCGACAGGGGTGACTACGAGCAGTACTTC. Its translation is CASSFADRGDYEQYF.

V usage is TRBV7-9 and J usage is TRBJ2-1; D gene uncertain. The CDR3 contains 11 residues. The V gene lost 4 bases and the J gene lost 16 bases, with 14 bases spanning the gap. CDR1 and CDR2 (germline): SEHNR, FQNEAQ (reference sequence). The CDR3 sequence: CASSYGLHDFF. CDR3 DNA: TGTGCCAGCAGCTATGGGCTTCACGACTTCTTC.

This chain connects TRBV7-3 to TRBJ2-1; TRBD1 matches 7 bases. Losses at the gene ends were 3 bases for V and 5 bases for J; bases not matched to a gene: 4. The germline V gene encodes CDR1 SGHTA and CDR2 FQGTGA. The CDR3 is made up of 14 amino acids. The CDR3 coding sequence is TGTGCCAGCAGCTTTGGGGACAGACACAATGAGCAGTTCTTC. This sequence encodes CASSFGDRHNEQFF. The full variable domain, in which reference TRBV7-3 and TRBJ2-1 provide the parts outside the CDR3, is GAGVSQTPSNKVTEKGKYVELRCDPISGHTALYWYRQSLGQGPEFLIYFQGTGAADDSGLPNDRFFAVRPEGSVSTLKIQRTERGDSAVYLCASSFGDRHNEQFFGPGTRLTVL.

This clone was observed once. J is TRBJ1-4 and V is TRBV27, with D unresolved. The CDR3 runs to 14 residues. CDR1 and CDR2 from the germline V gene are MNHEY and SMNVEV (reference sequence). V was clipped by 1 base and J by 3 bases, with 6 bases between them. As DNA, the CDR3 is TGTGCCAGCAGTTTATTCCGGTCTAATGAAAAACTGTTTTTT. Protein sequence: CASSLFRSNEKLFF.

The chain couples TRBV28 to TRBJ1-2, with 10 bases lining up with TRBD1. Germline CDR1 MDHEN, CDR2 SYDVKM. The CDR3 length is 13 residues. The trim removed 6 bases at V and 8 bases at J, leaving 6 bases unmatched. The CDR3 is CASSRDRGGGYTF. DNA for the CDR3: TGTGCCAGCAGCAGGGACAGGGGTGGCGGCTACACCTTC.

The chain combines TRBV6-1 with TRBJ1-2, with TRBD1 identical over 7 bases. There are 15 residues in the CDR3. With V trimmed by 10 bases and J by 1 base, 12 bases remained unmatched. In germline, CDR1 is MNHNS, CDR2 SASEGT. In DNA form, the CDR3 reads TGTGCCAACACGACAGGGACAAACATTAACTATGGCTACACCTTC. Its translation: CANTTGTNINYGYTF.

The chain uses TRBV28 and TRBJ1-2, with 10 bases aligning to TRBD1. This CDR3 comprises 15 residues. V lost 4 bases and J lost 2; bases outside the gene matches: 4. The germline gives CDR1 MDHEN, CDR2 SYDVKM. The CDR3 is CASSYGTGANYGYTF. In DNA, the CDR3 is TGTGCCAGCAGTTACGGGACAGGGGCCAACTATGGCTACACCTTC.

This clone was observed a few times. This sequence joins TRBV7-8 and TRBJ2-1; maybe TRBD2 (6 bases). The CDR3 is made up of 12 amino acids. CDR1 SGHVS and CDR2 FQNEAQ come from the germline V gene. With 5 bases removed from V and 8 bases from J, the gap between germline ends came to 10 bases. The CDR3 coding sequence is TGTGCCAGCAGCATCGGAGGGGATGAGCAGTTCTTC. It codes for CASSIGGDEQFF.

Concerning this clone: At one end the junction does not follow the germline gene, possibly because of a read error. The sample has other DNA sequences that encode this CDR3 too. The CDR3 bases are TGTGCTAGCAGCCTCACGGGGGGCTACGAGCAGTACTTC. Its protein is CASSLTGGYEQYF. This rearrangement joins TRBV7-7 to TRBJ2-7; TRBD2 matches 7 bases. This CDR3 is 13 amino acids long. Germline V gene data show CDR1 as SSHAT and CDR2 as FNYEAQ (reference sequence).

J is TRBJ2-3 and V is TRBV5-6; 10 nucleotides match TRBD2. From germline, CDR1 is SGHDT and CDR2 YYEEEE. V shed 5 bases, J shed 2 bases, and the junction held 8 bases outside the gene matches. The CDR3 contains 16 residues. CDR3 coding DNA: TGTGCCAGCAGTGGTGGACTAGCGGTAATCACAGATACGCAGTATTTT. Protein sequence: CASSGGLAVITDTQYF.

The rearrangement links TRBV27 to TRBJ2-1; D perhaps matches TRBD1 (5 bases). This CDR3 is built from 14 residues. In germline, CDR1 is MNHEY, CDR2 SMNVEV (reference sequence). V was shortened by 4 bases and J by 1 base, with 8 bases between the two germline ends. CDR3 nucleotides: TGTGCCAGCAGTTCAGACAGATCCTACAATGAGCAGTTCTTC. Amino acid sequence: CASSSDRSYNEQFF.

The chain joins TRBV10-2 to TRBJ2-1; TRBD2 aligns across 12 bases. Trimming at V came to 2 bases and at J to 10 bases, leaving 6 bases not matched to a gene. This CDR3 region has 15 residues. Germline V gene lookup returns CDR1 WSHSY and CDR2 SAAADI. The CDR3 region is CASSEILAGGGEQFF. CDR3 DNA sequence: TGCGCCAGCAGTGAGATCCTAGCGGGAGGGGGGGAGCAGTTCTTC.

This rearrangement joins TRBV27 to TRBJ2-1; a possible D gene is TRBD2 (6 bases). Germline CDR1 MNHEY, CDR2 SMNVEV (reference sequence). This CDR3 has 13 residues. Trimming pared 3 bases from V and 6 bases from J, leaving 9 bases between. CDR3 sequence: CASSFGGANEQFF. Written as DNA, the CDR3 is TGTGCCAGCAGTTTCGGAGGGGCCAATGAGCAGTTCTTC.

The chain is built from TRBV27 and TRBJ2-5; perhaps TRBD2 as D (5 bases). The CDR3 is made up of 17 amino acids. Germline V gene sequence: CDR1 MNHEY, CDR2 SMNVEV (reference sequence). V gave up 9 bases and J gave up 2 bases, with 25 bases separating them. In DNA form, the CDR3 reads TGTGCCAGTATGAGTTCGGGGTCGGTCCTCCTACAAGAGACCCAGTACTTC. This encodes CASMSSGSVLLQETQYF.

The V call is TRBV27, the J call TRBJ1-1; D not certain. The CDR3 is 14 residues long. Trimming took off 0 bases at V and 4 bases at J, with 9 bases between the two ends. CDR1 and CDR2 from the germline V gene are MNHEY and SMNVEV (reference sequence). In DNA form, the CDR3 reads TGTGCCAGCAGTTTATCAGGCAGTTTCACTGAAGCTTTCTTT. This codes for CASSLSGSFTEAFF.

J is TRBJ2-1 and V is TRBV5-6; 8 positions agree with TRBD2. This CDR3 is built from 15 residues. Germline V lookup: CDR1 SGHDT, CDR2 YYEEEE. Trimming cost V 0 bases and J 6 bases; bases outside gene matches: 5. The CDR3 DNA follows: TGTGCCAGCAGCTTGGCGGGAGGGCCTCCCAATGAGCAGTTCTTC. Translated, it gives CASSLAGGPPNEQFF.

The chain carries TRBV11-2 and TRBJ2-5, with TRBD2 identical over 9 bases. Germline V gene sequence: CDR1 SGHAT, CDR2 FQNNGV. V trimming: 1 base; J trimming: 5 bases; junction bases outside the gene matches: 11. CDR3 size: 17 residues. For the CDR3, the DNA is TGTGCCAGCAGCTTAGCCCCGCCTGGTAGCGGGGGCGAGACCCAGTACTTC. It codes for CASSLAPPGSGGETQYF.

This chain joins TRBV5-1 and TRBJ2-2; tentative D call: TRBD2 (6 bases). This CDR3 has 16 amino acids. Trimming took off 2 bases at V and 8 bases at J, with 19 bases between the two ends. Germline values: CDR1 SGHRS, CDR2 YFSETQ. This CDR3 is CASSFRTTGGYGELFF. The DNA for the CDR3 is TGCGCCAGCAGCTTTCGGACTACCGGGGGTTATGGGGAGCTGTTTTTT.

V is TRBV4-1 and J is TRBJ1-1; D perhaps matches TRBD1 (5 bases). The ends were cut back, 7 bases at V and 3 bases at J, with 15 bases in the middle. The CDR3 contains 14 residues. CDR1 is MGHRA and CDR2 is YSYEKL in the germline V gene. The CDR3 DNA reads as TGCGCCAGCAAGGGCGGGACGGCAGACACTGAAGCTTTCTTT. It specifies CASKGGTADTEAFF.

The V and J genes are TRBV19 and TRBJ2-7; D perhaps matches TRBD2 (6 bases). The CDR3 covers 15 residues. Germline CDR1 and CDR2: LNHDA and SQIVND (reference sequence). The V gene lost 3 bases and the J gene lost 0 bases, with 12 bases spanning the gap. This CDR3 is CASSISGYSSYEQYF. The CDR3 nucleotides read TGTGCCAGTAGTATTAGCGGTTATAGCTCCTACGAGCAGTACTTC.

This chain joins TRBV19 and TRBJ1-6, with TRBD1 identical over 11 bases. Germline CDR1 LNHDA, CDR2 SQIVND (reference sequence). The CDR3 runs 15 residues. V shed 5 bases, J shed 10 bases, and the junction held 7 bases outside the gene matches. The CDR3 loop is CASSPRDRGSSPLHF. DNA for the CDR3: TGTGCCAGTAGTCCTCGGGACAGGGGGAGCTCACCCCTCCACTTT. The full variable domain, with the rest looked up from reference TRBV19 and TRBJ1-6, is DGGITQSPKYLFRKEGQNVTLSCEQNLNHDAMYWYRQDPGQGLRLIYYSQIVNDFQKGDIAEGYSVSREKKESFPLTVTSAQKNPTAFYLCASSPRDRGSSPLHFGNGTRLTVT.

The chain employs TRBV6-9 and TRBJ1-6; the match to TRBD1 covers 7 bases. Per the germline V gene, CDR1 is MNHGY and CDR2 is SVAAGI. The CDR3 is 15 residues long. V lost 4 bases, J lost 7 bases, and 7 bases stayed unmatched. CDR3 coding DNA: TGTGCCAGCAGTTGTGCGACAGGGTGGAATTCACCCCTCCACTTT. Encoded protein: CASSCATGWNSPLHF.